This T cell receptor beta chain was sequenced in a study of graft-versus-host responses after intestinal transplantation (dated by TCRdb to about 2021). About the full investigation: The transplants that recipients got were multivisceral, liver-intestinal, or isolated intestinal. Instead of going to the commercial service, samples from a few later patients were sequenced in-house on an Illumina MiSeq and processed with MiXCR. Graft-versus-host and host-versus-graft alloreactive T cell clones were tracked in the graft, circulation and bone marrow after intestinal transplantation using bulk TCR-beta CDR3 sequencing. A cohort of 24 intestinal transplant recipients, including one retransplant, was enrolled, and a few patients lacking pretransplant specimens were excluded. A peak of at least 4% donor T cells among recipient peripheral blood mononuclear cells was the definition used for donor T cell macrochimerism. Every recipient was given anti-thymocyte globulin induction, followed by roughly 3 years of maintenance tacrolimus and steroids. To identify alloreactive clones, pre-transplant mixed lymphocyte reaction products were sequenced and compared with unstimulated pre-transplant donor and recipient T cells. Points the paper makes about the study in general: Patients with donor T cell macrochimerism had high GvH to HvG T cell clonal ratios in their allografts. The conclusions were limited by the relatively low number and heterogeneity of the intestinal transplant patients. Early after transplant, peak levels of circulating GvH clones were associated with declines in HvG clones. GvH clones were found in recipient bone marrow, and some of the GvH clones appeared earlier in ileal mucosa or blood, which is consistent with an intestinal mucosal origin.

A note on this clone: It lacks a known antigen. No much larger clone exists at a distance of one base, and base qualities are not known.

The sample's time point label, decoded: cells obtained before transplantation from donor or recipient. CD3+CD4+ and CD3+CD8+ populations were FACS-sorted from unstimulated pre-transplant donor and recipient cells taken from spleen or lymph nodes. To prepare the library, the immunoSEQ multiplex PCR assay was applied. For most patients, genomic DNA was isolated using the Qiagen DNeasy Blood and Tissue Kit and was shipped frozen to Adaptive Biotechnologies for TCR sequencing. For most patients, high-throughput TCR-beta CDR3 sequencing of genomic DNA was performed by Adaptive Biotechnologies. Turning to the authors' computational methods: TCR sequencing data for around 20 patients were retrieved from Adaptive's ImmunoSEQ software; three other patients were processed with MiXCR and VDJtools. CD4 versus CD8 sorting errors were corrected by removing sequences found in both subsets at a frequency ratio below 5:1. Because the origin of CDR3 nucleotide sequences shared between donor and recipient could not be assigned, those sequences were removed. To be classed as alloreactive, a clone needed at least 2-fold expansion over unstimulated cells and a minimum CFSE-low frequency of 0.002% (template counts) or 0.001% (read counts). Clones detected in sequenced pre-transplant spleen, lymph node, or MLR CFSE-low populations of the donor or recipient were defined as mappable. The cumulative frequency of alloreactive clones was calculated as a percentage of all sequences, weighted by copy number. TCRdb carries this immuneACCESS record with in-frame sequences only. Its versions omit some clonotypes, under half of them owing to an unresolved V gene in the studies checked, with the rest unexplained. For V, J and clone size, that table is used; D and trimming come from the DNA. Within this sample are 85,000 to 90,000 clones, with over 85% of them counted one time only. Clones ranked in the top ten supply around 0.33% of the sample.

Compared with germline, V lacks 4 bases and J lacks 5 bases; bases without a gene match: 11. The CDR3 measures 17 amino acids from cysteine to phenylalanine. Just the 51-base CDR3 DNA is kept, in frame starting at base 1. Sequences SGDLS (CDR1) and YYNGEE (CDR2) are obtained from the germline V gene. The TCR was taken from a human donor who received an intestinal transplant. Recombination joined TRBV9 with TRBJ2-2, and 10 bases in between align with TRBD1. Sequenced material: unstimulated CD4+ T cells sorted from spleen or lymph node cells, taken before intestinal transplant. The CDR3 reads CASSPRGTGDPTGELFF. The DNA sequence follows: TGTGCCAGCAGCCCCCGCGGGACAGGGGATCCGACCGGGGAGCTGTTTTTT.